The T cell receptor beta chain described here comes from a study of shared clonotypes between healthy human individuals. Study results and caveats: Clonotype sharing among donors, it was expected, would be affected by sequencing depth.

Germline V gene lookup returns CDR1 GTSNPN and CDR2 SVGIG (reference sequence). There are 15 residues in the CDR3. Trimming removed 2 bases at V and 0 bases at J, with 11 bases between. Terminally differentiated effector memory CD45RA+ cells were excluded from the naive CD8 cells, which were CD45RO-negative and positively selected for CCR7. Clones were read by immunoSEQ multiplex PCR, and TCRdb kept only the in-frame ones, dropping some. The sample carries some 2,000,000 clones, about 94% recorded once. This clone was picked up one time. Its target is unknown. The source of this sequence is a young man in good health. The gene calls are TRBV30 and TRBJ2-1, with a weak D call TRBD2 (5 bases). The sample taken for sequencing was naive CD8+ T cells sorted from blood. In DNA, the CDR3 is TGTGCCTGGAGTTTCGGGGTGGGCTCCTACAATGAGCAGTTCTTC. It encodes CAWSFGVGSYNEQFF.